The clone carrying this TCR beta chain appeared once. The junction and the germline gene differ at one end; a read error may be behind it. The CDR3 is made up of 15 amino acids. The germline V gene has CDR1 LNHDA and CDR2 SQIVND (reference sequence). Here immunoSEQ multiplex PCR was the method, and the copy in TCRdb shows in-frame clones only, minus some. The sample records around 59,000 clones, around 88% being singletons. This record comes from a study of blood T cell repertoires in COVID-19. V usage is TRBV19 and J usage is TRBJ1-3, with D unclear. The sequenced sample consisted of peripheral blood. This sequence was found in a man aged 55 to 70 with acute or convalescent COVID-19. The CDR3 DNA reads TGTGCCAGTCCCGCTCACGACTTCCCTGGGAACACCATATATTTT. Protein: CASPAHDFPGNTIYF.